These 6 T cell receptor beta chains were sequenced from one sample in a study of CD8+ T cells in alopecia areata. Cutaneous lymph node cells were pooled, and they were sorted using CD4, CD8alpha, NKG2D, NKG2ACE and other markers. Following RNA extraction, reverse transcription yielded cDNA that acted as the sequencing template. Sequencing used immunoSEQ multiplex PCR; TCRdb keeps in-frame clones, though not all of them. The sample shows around 300,000 clones, none of them appearing just once. Material: CD4+ T cells sorted from a lymph node. All receptors come from a C3H/HeJ mouse with alopecia areata. As its MHC haplotype, the strain has H2-k.

This clone was detected many times. Gene and germline names: mouse. The read halts 3 residues ahead of the CDR3 end, with the missing end drawn from the germline J gene. Other DNA sequences of this sample code for an identical CDR3. The rearrangement joins TRBV13-1 to TRBJ1-6; tentatively, D is TRBD1 (6 bases). TRBJ1-6 is given ORF status, its function remaining uncertain. CDR3 length: 14 amino acids. Deletions cut 2 bases from V and 3 bases from J, with 6 bases between. Per the germline V gene, CDR1 is NSHNY and CDR2 is SYGAGN. Incomplete CDR3 DNA: TGTGCCAGCAGTGAACAGGGCTATAATTCGCCC. The encoded protein is CASSEQGYNSP. The entire CDR3 sequence reads CASSEQGYNSPLYF.

The table lists this clone with a few counts. These gene names are mouse names. The read terminates 4 residues before the CDR3 end, so the remaining end is supplied by the germline J gene. The same CDR3 is also encoded by other DNA sequences in this sample. The chain is built from TRBV14 and TRBJ2-1; TRBD1 matches at 7 bases. The CDR3 runs 14 residues. Looked up from germline, CDR1 is SGHDT and CDR2 is FRDEAV. Germline trimming cut 5 bases from V and 2 bases from J; bases unmatched to any gene: 4. The CDR3 bases that were read are TGTGCCAGCAGCCCGGGGACAGACTATGCT. This codes for CASSPGTDYA. The CDR3 as a whole reads CASSPGTDYAEQFF.

This clone was found a few times. The genes are named according to mouse. The sample has other DNA sequences that encode this CDR3 too. The CDR3 sequence: CASSPTGYAEQFF. CDR3 DNA (partial): TGTGCCAGCAGCCCGACAGGCTATGCT. The genes are TRBV5 and TRBJ2-1; a possible D gene is TRBD1 (6 bases). The read stops 4 residues short of the end of the CDR3; the missing end is completed from the germline J gene. CDR1 is LGHNA, CDR2 YNLKQL, per germline (reference sequence). This CDR3 region has 13 residues. Deletions cut 4 bases from V and 3 bases from J, with 7 bases between.

This clone has just a few counts. The gene names here belong to mouse. Coverage ceases 4 residues before the CDR3 finishes, and the germline J gene fills in the end. The chain employs TRBV13-3 and TRBJ2-3, with TRBD2 identical over 12 bases. Germline CDR1 is NNHDY and CDR2 is SYVADS. The CDR3 has 16 amino acids. The CDR3 is CASSDKGTGGLETLYF. CDR3 DNA, as far as it was read: TGTGCCAGCAGTGATAAAGGGACTGGGGGGTTAGAA.

Regarding this clone: The listed genes are named as in mouse. The read ends 4 residues early relative to the CDR3; the germline J gene fills the gap. The chain carries TRBV13-3 and TRBJ2-3; perhaps TRBD1 as D (6 bases). Trimming took 1 base from V and 1 from J, leaving 7 bases between them. Germline V lookup: CDR1 NNHDY, CDR2 SYVADS. This CDR3 contains 14 residues. CDR3 DNA, as far as it was read: TGTGCCAGCAGTGATCGGACAGGTGCAGAA. This translates into CASSDRTGAE. The whole CDR3 is CASSDRTGAETLYF.

With regard to this clone: Genes here carry mouse names. Read coverage stops 4 residues before the CDR3 terminus; the germline J gene supplies the remainder. The genes are TRBV1 and TRBJ2-2, with D possibly matching TRBD1 (5 bases). The CDR3 loop spans 16 amino acids. Germline values: CDR1 NSQYPW, CDR2 LRSPGD (reference sequence). V was cut by 0 bases and J by 0 bases, with 8 bases left in between. CDR3 loop: CTCSAETESNTGQLYF. CDR3 bases read: TGCACCTGCAGTGCAGAGACAGAATCAAACACCGGG.